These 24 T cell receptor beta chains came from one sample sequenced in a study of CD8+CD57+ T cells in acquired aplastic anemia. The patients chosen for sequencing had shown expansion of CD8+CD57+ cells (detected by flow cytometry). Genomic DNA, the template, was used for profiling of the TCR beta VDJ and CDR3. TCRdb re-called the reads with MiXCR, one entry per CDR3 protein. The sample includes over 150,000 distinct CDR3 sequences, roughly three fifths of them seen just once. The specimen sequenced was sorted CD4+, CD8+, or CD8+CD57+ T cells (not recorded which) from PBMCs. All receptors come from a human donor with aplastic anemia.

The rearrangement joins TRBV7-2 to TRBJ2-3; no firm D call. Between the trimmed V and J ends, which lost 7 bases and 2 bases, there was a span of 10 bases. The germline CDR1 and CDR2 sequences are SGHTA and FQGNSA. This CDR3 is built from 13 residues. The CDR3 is CASNLGFTDTQYF. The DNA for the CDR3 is TGTGCCAGCAATCTGGGTTTCACAGATACGCAGTATTTT.

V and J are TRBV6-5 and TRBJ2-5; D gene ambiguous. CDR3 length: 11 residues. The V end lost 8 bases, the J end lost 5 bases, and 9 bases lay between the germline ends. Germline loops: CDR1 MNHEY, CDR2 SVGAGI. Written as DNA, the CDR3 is TGTGCCAGCGGTGGGCCCGAGACCCAGTACTTC. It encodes CASGGPETQYF.

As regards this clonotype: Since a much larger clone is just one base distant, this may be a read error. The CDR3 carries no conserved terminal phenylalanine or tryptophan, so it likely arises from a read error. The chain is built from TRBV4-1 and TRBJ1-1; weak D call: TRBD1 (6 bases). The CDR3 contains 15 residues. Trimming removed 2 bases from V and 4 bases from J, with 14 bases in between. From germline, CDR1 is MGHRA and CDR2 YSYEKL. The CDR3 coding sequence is TGCGCCAGCAGCCAATCCAAGGGGGGTGGCACTGAAGCTTTCTCT. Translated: CASSQSKGGGTEAFS.

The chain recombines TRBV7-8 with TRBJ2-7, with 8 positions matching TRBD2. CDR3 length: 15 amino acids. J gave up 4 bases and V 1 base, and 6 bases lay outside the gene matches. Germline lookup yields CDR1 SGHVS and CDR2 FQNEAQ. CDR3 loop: CASSLDGGAGYEQYF. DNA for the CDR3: TGTGCCAGCAGCTTAGACGGGGGGGCCGGGTACGAGCAGTACTTC.

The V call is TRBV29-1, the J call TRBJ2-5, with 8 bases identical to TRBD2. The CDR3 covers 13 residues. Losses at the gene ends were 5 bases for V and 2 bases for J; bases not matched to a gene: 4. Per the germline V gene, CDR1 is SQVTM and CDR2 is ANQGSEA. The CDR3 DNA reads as TGCAGCGTTCGTGCTAGCGGGCAAGAGACCCAGTACTTC. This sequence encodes CSVRASGQETQYF.

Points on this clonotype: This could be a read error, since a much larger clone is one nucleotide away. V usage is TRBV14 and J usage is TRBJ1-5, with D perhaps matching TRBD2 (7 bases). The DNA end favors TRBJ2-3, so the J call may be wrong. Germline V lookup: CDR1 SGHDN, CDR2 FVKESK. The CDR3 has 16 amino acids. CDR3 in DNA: TGTGCCAGCAGTCTAAGACGCAGGGGCGGGGGAGATACGCAGTATTTT. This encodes CASSLRRRGGGDTQYF.

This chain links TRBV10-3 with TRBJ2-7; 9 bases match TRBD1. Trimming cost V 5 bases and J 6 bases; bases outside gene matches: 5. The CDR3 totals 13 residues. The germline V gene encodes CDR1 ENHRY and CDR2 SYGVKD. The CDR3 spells CAISWTGASEQYF. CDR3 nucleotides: TGTGCCATCAGTTGGACAGGGGCGAGCGAGCAGTACTTC.

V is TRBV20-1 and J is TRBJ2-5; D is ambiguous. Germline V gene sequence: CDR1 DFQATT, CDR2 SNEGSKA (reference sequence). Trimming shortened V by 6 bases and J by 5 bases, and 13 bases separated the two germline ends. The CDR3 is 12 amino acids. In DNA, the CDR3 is TGCAGTGCGACAAGGCCAGAGGAGACCCAGTACTTC. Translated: CSATRPEETQYF.

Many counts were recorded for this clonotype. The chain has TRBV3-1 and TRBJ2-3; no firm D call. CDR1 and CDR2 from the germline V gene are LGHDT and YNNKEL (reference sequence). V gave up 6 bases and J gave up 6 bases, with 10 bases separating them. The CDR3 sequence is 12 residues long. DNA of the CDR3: TGTGCCAGCAGGGGGATTTACGATACGCAGTATTTT. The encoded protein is CASRGIYDTQYF.

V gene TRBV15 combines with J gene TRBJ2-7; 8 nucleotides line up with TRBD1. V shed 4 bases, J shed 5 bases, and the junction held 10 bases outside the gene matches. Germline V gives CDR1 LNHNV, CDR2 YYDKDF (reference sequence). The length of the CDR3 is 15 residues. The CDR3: CATSKSGQGAHEQYF. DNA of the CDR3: TGTGCCACCAGCAAATCCGGACAGGGTGCCCACGAGCAGTACTTC.

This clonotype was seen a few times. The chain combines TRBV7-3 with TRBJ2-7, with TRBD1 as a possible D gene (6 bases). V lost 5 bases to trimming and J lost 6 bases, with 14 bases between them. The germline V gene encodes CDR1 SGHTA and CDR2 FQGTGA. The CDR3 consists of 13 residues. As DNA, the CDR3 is TGTGCCAGCAGCAACACAGGGAATGGCGAGCAGTACTTC. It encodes CASSNTGNGEQYF.

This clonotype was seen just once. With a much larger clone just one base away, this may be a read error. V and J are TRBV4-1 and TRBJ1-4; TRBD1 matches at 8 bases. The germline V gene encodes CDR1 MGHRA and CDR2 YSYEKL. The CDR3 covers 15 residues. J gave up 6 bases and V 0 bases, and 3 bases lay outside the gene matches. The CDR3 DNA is TGCGCCAGCAGCCAAGATCGGGGACAGGATGAAAAACTGTTTTTT. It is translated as CASSQDRGQDEKLFF.

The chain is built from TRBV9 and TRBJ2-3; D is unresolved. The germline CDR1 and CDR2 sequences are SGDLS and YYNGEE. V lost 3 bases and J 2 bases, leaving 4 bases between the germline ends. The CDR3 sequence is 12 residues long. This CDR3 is CASSALTDTQYF. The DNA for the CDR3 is TGTGCCAGCAGCGCCCTCACAGATACGCAGTATTTT.

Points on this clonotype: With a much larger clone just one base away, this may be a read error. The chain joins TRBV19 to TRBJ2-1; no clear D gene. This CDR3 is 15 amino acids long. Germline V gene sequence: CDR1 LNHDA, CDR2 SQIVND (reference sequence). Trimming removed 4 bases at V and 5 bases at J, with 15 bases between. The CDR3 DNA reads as TGTGCCAGTAGTAAACCCAAGGAGATTAACAATGAGCAGTTCTTC. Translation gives CASSKPKEINNEQFF.

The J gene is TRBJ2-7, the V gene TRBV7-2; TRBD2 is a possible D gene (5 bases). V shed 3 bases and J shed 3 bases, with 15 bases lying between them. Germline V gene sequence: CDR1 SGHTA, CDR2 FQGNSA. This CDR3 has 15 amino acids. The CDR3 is CASSFGVGRVYEQYF. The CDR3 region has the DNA TGTGCCAGCAGCTTCGGTGTAGGGCGGGTCTACGAGCAGTACTTC. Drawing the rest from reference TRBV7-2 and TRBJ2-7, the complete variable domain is GAGVSQSPSNKVTEKGKDVELRCDPISGHTALYWYRQSLGQGLEFLIYFQGNSAPDKSGLPSDRFSAERTGGSVSTLTIQRTQQEDSAVYLCASSFGVGRVYEQYFGPGTRLTVT.

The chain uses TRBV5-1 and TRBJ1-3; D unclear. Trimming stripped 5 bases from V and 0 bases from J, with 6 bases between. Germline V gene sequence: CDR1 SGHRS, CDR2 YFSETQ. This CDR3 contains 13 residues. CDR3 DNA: TGCGCCAGCAGGCCGAGCTCTGGAAACACCATATATTTT. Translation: CASRPSSGNTIYF.

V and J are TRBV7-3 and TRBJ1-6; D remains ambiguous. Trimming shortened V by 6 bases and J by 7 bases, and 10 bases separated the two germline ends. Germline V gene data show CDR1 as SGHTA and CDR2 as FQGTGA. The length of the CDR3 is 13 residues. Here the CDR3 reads CASSFEENSPLHF. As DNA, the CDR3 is TGTGCCAGCAGTTTCGAGGAAAATTCACCCCTCCACTTT.

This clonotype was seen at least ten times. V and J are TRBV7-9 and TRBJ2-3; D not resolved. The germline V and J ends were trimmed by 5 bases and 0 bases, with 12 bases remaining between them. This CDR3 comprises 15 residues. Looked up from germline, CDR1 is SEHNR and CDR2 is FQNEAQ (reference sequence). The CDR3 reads CASSPSVESTDTQYF. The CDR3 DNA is TGTGCCAGCAGCCCCTCCGTGGAGAGCACAGATACGCAGTATTTT.

The CDR3 DNA sequence: TGTGCCAGCAGCCAAGAGGGGCTGACCTGGGAGCAGTACTTC. Translated: CASSQEGLTWEQYF. The chain uses TRBV9 and TRBJ2-7, with D perhaps being TRBD1 or TRBD2 (5 bases each). Trimming removed 4 bases at V and 7 bases at J, with 18 bases between. CDR3 length: 14 amino acids. Germline CDR1 is SGDLS and CDR2 is YYNGEE.

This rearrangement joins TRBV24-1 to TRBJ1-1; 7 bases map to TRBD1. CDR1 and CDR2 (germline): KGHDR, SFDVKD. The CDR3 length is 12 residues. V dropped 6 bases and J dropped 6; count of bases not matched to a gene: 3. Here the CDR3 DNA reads TGTGCCACCAGTATTACAGGGGCTGAAGCTTTCTTT. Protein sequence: CATSITGAEAFF.

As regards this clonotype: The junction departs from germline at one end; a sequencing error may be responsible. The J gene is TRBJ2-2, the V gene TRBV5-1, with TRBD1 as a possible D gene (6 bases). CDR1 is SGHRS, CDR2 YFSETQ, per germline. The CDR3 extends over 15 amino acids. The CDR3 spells CASSSGHQNTGDLFF. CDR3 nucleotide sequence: TGCGCCAGCAGCTCGGGACATCAGAACACCGGGGATCTGTTTTTT.

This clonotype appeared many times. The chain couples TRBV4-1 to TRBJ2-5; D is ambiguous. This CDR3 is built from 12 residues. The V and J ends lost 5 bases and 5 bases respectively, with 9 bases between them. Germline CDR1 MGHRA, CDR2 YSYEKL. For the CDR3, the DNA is TGCGCCAGCAGCGCGACTTTGGAGACCCAGTACTTC. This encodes CASSATLETQYF.

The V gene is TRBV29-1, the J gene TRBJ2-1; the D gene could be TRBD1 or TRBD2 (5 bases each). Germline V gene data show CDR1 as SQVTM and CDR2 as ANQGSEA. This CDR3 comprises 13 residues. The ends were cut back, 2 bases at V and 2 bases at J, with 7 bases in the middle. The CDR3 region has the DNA TGCAGCGTTGAAAGGGGACCCTACAATGAGCAGTTCTTC. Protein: CSVERGPYNEQFF.

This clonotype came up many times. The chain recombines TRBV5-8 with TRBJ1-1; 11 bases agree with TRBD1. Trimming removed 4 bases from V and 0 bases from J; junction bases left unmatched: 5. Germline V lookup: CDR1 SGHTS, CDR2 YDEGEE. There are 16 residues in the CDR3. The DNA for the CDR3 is TGTGCCAGCAGCCCGGGACAGGGGGAAATGAACACTGAAGCTTTCTTT. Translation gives CASSPGQGEMNTEAFF.